A selection of T cell receptor beta chains follows, all from one sample in a study of blood T cell repertoires in COVID-19. Libraries were prepared by immunoSEQ multiplex PCR; TCRdb keeps only in-frame clonotypes and omits some of them. The repertoire holds roughly 110,000 clones, with 75% to 95% as singletons. Specimen: peripheral blood. Receptors originate from a woman in her 30s with acute or convalescent COVID-19. Both conserved end residues are part of each CDR3. D genes are given only for firm matches. Clone size is stated in some rows and not others, as once, few, many or a class when expanded.

D gene	clone size	V gene	J gene	CDR3 DNA	CDR3 protein
NA	NA	TRBV7-6	TRBJ2-1	TGTGCCAGCAGCGCCGGGGACCCTAGGGGGTTCGGTGAGCAGTTCTTC	CASSAGDPRGFGEQFF
TRBD2	NA	TRBV10-3	TRBJ2-5	TGTGCCATCAGTGAGTCAAGGACTAGCAGGGAGACCCAGTACTTC	CAISESRTSRETQYF
NA	NA	TRBV4-1	TRBJ1-5	TGCGCCAGCAGCCAGGCGCCGGGACTAGACAATCAGCCCCAGCATTTT	CASSQAPGLDNQPQHF
NA	NA	TRBV27	TRBJ2-2	TGTGCCAGCAGTCCGGGTGTCGGGGAGCTGTTTTTT	CASSPGVGELFF
NA	NA	TRBV19	TRBJ1-3	TGTGCCAGTACGGGAATCTCTGGAAACACCATATATTTT	CASTGISGNTIYF
NA	once	TRBV18	TRBJ1-3	TGTGCCAGCTCCCAATTCCAGGGGACTGGAAACACCATATATTTT	CASSQFQGTGNTIYF
TRBD2	NA	TRBV7-3	TRBJ2-1	TGTGCCAGCGGCCGCGGGACTAGCGGGAGGAGGTTGGGCAATGAGCAGTTCTTC	CASGRGTSGRRLGNEQFF
TRBD2	once	TRBV7-2	TRBJ2-5	TGTGCCAGCAGTCTAGGACTAGCGGGAGGGCAGGCCCAGTACTTC	CASSLGLAGGQAQYF
NA	NA	TRBV29-1	TRBJ1-1	TGCAGCGTTGAGCGGCCAGGGAGGTTAAACACTGAAGCTTTCTTT	CSVERPGRLNTEAFF
TRBD1	NA	TRBV20-1	TRBJ1-1	TGCAGTGCTGCCAGGGGGCCGGCTTTCTTT	CSAARGPAFF
NA	NA	TRBV27	TRBJ2-2	TGTGCCAGCACACGGTTCGGGGGCACCGGGGAGCTGTTTTTT	CASTRFGGTGELFF
NA	NA	TRBV5-1	TRBJ2-1	TGCGCCAGCAGCCAACGACAGGAGTCTGTCAATGAGCAGTTCTTC	CASSQRQESVNEQFF
NA	NA	TRBV4-2	TRBJ1-5	TGTGCCAGCAGCCAAGAGGAGGGAAGCCGAAATCAGCCCCAGCATTTT	CASSQEEGSRNQPQHF
NA	NA	TRBV7-9	TRBJ2-1	TGTGCCAGCAGCTTAGGTAGTCCCCTCCGATACAATGAGCAGTTCTTC	CASSLGSPLRYNEQFF
NA	NA	TRBV30	TRBJ2-7	TGTGCCTGGAGTAAGGCGGAGGGAGACGAGCAGTACTTC	CAWSKAEGDEQYF
NA	NA	TRBV3-1/TRBV3-2	TRBJ2-1	TGTGCCAGCAGCCAAGATTATACAGGGAGTAATGAGCAGTTCTTC	CASSQDYTGSNEQFF
TRBD2	once	TRBV9	TRBJ2-3	TGTGCCAGCAGCGTAGGTAGCGGGAGGGCCTCGCAGTATTTT	CASSVGSGRASQYF
TRBD2	NA	TRBV3-1/TRBV3-2	TRBJ2-7	TGTGCCACCTTAGTCCCGGTAGCGGGAGGTCTCGAGCAGTACTTC	CATLVPVAGGLEQYF
TRBD2	NA	TRBV4-3	TRBJ2-5	TGCGCCAGCAGCCAAGAATGGGGACTAGGCGAGACCCAGTACTTC	CASSQEWGLGETQYF
TRBD1	NA	TRBV24-1	TRBJ1-2	TGTGCCACCAGTGATCCGGGACAGAAAAACTATGGCTACACCTTC	CATSDPGQKNYGYTF
TRBD2	NA	TRBV18	TRBJ2-5	TGTGCCAGCTCACCACAAAGCGGGGGACCCCAAGAGACCCAGTACTTC	CASSPQSGGPQETQYF
TRBD1	NA	TRBV18	TRBJ1-1	TGTGCCAGCTCCTCCCGGGACAGTGAAGCTTTCTTT	CASSSRDSEAFF
TRBD1	NA	TRBV5-4	TRBJ1-2	TGTGCCAGCAGCTCGGACAGGGGGACCGGCTACACCTTC	CASSSDRGTGYTF
TRBD2	NA	TRBV7-2	TRBJ2-1	TGTGCCAGCAGCTCGTTGAAAGGGACTAGCGGAGCAAGGGGTGAGCAGTTCTTC	CASSSLKGTSGARGEQFF
NA	NA	TRBV21-1	TRBJ1-6	TGTGCCAGCAGCTCGGACAGGGCGGCACCCCTCCACTTT	CASSSDRAAPLHF
TRBD1	NA	TRBV27	TRBJ2-1	TGTGCCAGCAGTCCACTAGGGACAGCTGAGCAGTTCTTC	CASSPLGTAEQFF
NA	few	TRBV7-2	TRBJ1-1	TGTGCCAGCAGCTCCCGGCAGGCTATTGAAGCTTTCTTT	CASSSRQAIEAFF
TRBD1	NA	TRBV3-1/TRBV3-2	TRBJ2-5	TGTGCCAGCAGCCCCGGGACAGGGGGTGAGACCCAGTACTTC	CASSPGTGGETQYF
TRBD1	NA	TRBV5-6	TRBJ1-2	TGTGCCAGCAGACATTCACCGGGACAGGGAATTAACTATGGCTACACCTTC	CASRHSPGQGINYGYTF
NA	NA	TRBV7-9	TRBJ1-4	TGTGCCAGCAGCCGCGCCGATAGAGGGACTAATGAAAAACTGTTTTTT	CASSRADRGTNEKLFF
NA	NA	TRBV28	TRBJ1-3	TGTGCCAGCAGTTTGACTGCGGCTTTCTCTGGAAACACCATATATTTT	CASSLTAAFSGNTIYF
TRBD2	NA	TRBV24-1	TRBJ2-1	TGTGCCACCAGTGACGTGACTAGCGGGGTACTGTCCTACAATGAGCAGTTCTTC	CATSDVTSGVLSYNEQFF
TRBD1	NA	TRBV5-6	TRBJ1-5	TGTGCCAGCAGACACTCCGGGACAGGGAATCAGCCCCAGCATTTT	CASRHSGTGNQPQHF
NA	NA	TRBV6-2/TRBV6-3	TRBJ2-6	TGTGCCAGCAGCTCCCGGTACTCTGGGGCCAACGTCCTGACTTTC	CASSSRYSGANVLTF
NA	NA	TRBV28	TRBJ1-2	TGTGCCAGCAGTTTAACTCAGGGGCTAGGCTATGGCTACACCTTC	CASSLTQGLGYGYTF
TRBD1	NA	TRBV4-2	TRBJ1-2	TGTGCCAGCAGCCCATCCGGGCAGGGGGCGAATGGCTACACCTTC	CASSPSGQGANGYTF
TRBD1	NA	TRBV19	TRBJ1-1	TGTGCCAGTAGCCTGACAGGGTCGAGCACTGAAGCTTTCTTT	CASSLTGSSTEAFF
TRBD2	NA	TRBV7-7	TRBJ2-5	TGTGCCAGCAGCTTAGGTGGCGGGGGGCTGAGGGAGACCCAGTACTTC	CASSLGGGGLRETQYF
TRBD1	NA	TRBV6-5	TRBJ2-7	TGTGCCAGCAACGAGGGACAGCACTACGAGCAGTACTTC	CASNEGQHYEQYF
TRBD1	NA	TRBV28	TRBJ1-2	TGTGCCAGCAACCGACAGGGGGCTAACTATGGCTACACCTTC	CASNRQGANYGYTF
TRBD1	NA	TRBV11-3	TRBJ2-7	TGTGCCAGCAGTTTACAGGGGAAGCAGTACTTC	CASSLQGKQYF
NA	NA	TRBV18	TRBJ2-7	TGTGCCAGCTCACCGGACAGCTCCTACGAGCAGTACTTC	CASSPDSSYEQYF
NA	NA	TRBV3-1/TRBV3-2	TRBJ1-5	TGTGCCAGCAGCGGTAGCTCAGGGATGAGTCAGCCCCAGCATTTT	CASSGSSGMSQPQHF
TRBD1	NA	TRBV6-5	TRBJ2-1	TGTGCCAGCAGCCTCCGGGACAGGGGGCTCGATGAGCAGTTCTTC	CASSLRDRGLDEQFF
NA	NA	TRBV4-1	TRBJ2-7	TGCGCCAGCAGCCAAGACTACTTACTGACCTACGAGCAGTACTTC	CASSQDYLLTYEQYF
NA	NA	TRBV7-3	TRBJ1-1	TGTGCCAGCAGCTCCCTCGGAGCCAACACTGAAGCTTTCTTT	CASSSLGANTEAFF
TRBD2	NA	TRBV14	TRBJ2-3	TGTGCCAGCAGCCGACTAGCGGGAGGGGTCACAGATACGCAGTATTTT	CASSRLAGGVTDTQYF
TRBD2	NA	TRBV11-2	TRBJ2-3	TGTGCCAGCAGCTTAGCCCGTAGCGGGGGGGCCCATAAGCAGTATTTT	CASSLARSGGAHKQYF
NA	NA	TRBV10-3	TRBJ1-2	TGTGCCATCAAGAACGGGGGTTCAGATCACTATGGCTACACCTTC	CAIKNGGSDHYGYTF